This TCR beta chain was retrieved from a study of blood T cell repertoires in COVID-19. Profiled with immunoSEQ multiplex PCR; TCRdb holds only in-frame clones, not every one. Of roughly 110,000 clones in the sample, about 85% were seen once. The specimen was peripheral blood. This sequence was found in a woman between 55 and 75 years old with COVID-19, enrolled during active disease.

The CDR3 is CAWSMTVHYEQYF. The CDR3 nucleotides read TGTGCCTGGAGTATGACAGTTCACTACGAGCAGTACTTC. J is TRBJ2-7 and V is TRBV30; possible D gene TRBD1, 5 bases. The CDR3 runs to 13 residues. The V and J ends lost 2 bases and 3 bases respectively, with 11 bases between them. Germline CDR1 is GTSNPN and CDR2 is SVGIG (reference sequence).